These 5 T cell receptor beta chains came from one sample sequenced in a study of blood T cell repertoires in COVID-19. Profiled with immunoSEQ multiplex PCR; TCRdb holds only in-frame clones, not every one. This sample has around 250,000 clones, with 85% to 90% found just once. The sample was peripheral blood. These receptor sequences come from a woman aged 55-75 years with COVID-19, enrolled during active disease.

The chain joins TRBV19 to TRBJ1-2; no firm D call. The germline V gene encodes CDR1 LNHDA and CDR2 SQIVND (reference sequence). V lost 3 bases and J lost 7, with 12 bases in between. The CDR3 is 13 amino acids. As DNA, the CDR3 is TGTGCCAGTAGTATTGCGAGGGATTCTGGCTACACCTTC. Protein sequence: CASSIARDSGYTF.

J is TRBJ1-2 and V is TRBV5-6; D might be TRBD1 (5 bases). The CDR3 has 14 amino acids. Germline CDR1 and CDR2: SGHDT and YYEEEE. V was cut by 0 bases and J by 6 bases, with 12 bases left in between. As DNA, the CDR3 is TGTGCCAGCAGCTTGGTGGGCAGGGCGGATGGCTACACCTTC. Its protein product is CASSLVGRADGYTF.

This rearrangement joins TRBV5-1 to TRBJ2-7; 13 bases match TRBD2. Trimming cost V 0 bases and J 3 bases; bases outside gene matches: 0. Germline assignment: CDR1 SGHRS and CDR2 YFSETQ. CDR3 length: 15 residues. In DNA form, the CDR3 reads TGCGCCAGCAGCTTGGGGACTAGCGGGGGCTACGAGCAGTACTTC. Translation gives CASSLGTSGGYEQYF.

The gene calls are TRBV7-2 and TRBJ2-2, with D perhaps TRBD1 (5 bases). V was trimmed by 2 bases and J by 1 base, leaving 17 bases between them. The CDR3 consists of 18 residues. Germline V gene lookup returns CDR1 SGHTA and CDR2 FQGNSA. The CDR3 protein is CASSLIPQGGGNTGELFF. Written as DNA, the CDR3 is TGTGCCAGCAGCTTAATCCCCCAGGGTGGTGGGAACACCGGGGAGCTGTTTTTT.

The J gene is TRBJ2-2, the V gene TRBV7-8, with D perhaps matching TRBD1 (5 bases). This CDR3 spans 16 amino acids. The germline V gene has CDR1 SGHVS and CDR2 FQNEAQ. V was cut by 7 bases and J by 6 bases, with 21 bases left in between. The CDR3 reads CASNVRGQPVAGELFF. The CDR3 nucleotides read TGTGCCAGCAACGTAAGGGGCCAACCCGTCGCCGGGGAGCTGTTTTTT.